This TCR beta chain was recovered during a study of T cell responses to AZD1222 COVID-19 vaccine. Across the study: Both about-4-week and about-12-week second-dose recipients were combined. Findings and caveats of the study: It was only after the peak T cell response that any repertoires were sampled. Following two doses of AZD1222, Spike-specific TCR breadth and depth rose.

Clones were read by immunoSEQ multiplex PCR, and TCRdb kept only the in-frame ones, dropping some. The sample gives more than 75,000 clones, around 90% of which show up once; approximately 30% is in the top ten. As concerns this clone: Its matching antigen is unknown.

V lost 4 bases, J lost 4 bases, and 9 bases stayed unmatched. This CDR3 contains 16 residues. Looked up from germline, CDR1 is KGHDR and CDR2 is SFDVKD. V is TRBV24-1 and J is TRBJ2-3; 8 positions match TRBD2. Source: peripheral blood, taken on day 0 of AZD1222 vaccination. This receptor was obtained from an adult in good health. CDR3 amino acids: CATSDPGERESDTQYF. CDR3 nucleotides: TGTGCCACCAGTGACCCGGGGGAGCGGGAGTCAGATACGCAGTATTTT.